This T cell receptor (beta chain) was recorded in a study of OX40 agonist ivuxolimab in advanced cancers. Study as a whole: Two patients with cutaneous melanoma and one with hepatocellular carcinoma, three in total, showed partial responses. Study outcomes and limitations: More expanded clones were found, on average, in CD8+ than in CD4+ T cells. Partial responders dosed at 0.1-3.0 mg/kg displayed clonal expansion ranking among the lowest.

The protocol was immunoSEQ multiplex PCR, while the TCRdb copy is restricted to in-frame clones and leaves out a portion. Of some 83,000 clones detected, around nine tenths appear once; the ten largest clones hold over 0.6%. CDR1 and CDR2 from the germline V gene are SGDLS and YYNGEE. V was trimmed by 0 bases and J by 2 bases, leaving 7 bases between them. The CDR3 extends over 14 amino acids. No patient had autoimmune disease or received systemic immunosuppression. On this clone: Its antigen remains unidentified.

The chain couples TRBV9 to TRBJ2-3; no clear D gene. This specimen was CD4+ or CD8+ T cells sorted from blood, taken in a trial of the OX40 agonist ivuxolimab. The origin of this receptor is an adult with an advanced solid tumor such as melanoma, head and neck, liver or kidney cancer. The CDR3 nucleotides read TGTGCCAGCAGCGTAGGGATCTTCACAGATACGCAGTATTTT. It translates to CASSVGIFTDTQYF.